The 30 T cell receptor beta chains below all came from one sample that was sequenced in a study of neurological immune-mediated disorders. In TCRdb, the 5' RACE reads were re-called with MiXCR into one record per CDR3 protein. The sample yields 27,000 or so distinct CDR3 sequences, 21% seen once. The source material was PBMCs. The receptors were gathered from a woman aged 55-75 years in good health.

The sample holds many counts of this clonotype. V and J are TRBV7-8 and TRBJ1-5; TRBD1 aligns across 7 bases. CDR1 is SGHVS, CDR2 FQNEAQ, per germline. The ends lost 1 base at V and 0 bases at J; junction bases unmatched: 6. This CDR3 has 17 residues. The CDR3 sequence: CASSLEQGSYSNQPQHF. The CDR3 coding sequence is TGTGCCAGCAGCTTAGAACAGGGGAGTTATAGCAATCAGCCCCAGCATTTT.

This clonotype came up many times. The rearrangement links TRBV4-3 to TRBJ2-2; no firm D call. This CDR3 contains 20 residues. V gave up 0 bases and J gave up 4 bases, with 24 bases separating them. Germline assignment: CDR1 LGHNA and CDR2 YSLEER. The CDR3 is CASSQETKKRETIGTGELFF. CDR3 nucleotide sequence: TGCGCCAGCAGCCAAGAAACTAAAAAACGTGAGACGATTGGCACCGGGGAGCTGTTTTTT.

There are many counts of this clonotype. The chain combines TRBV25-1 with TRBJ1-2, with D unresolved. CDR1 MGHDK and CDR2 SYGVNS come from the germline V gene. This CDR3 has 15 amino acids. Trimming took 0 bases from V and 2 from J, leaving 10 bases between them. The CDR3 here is CASSEYSGRNYGYTF. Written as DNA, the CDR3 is TGTGCCAGCAGTGAATATTCGGGGAGGAACTATGGCTACACCTTC.

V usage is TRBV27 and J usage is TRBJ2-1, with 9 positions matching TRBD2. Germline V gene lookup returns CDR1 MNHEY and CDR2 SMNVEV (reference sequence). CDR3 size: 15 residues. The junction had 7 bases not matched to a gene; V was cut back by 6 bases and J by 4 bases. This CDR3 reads CASRGLASEYNEQFF. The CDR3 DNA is TGTGCCAGCAGGGGACTAGCAAGCGAATACAATGAGCAGTTCTTC.

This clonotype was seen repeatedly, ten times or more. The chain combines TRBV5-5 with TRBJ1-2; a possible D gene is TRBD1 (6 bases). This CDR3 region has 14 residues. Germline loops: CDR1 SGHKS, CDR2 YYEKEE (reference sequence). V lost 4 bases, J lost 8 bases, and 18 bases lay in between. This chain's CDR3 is CASSTEGVRPGYTF. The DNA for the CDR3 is TGTGCCAGCAGCACGGAGGGGGTACGTCCGGGCTACACCTTC.

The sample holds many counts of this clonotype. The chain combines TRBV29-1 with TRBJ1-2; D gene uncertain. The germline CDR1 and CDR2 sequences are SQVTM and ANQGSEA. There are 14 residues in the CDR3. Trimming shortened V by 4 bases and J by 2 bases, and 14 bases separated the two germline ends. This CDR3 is CSVALISRNYGYTF. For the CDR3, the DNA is TGCAGCGTTGCATTGATTTCAAGGAACTATGGCTACACCTTC.

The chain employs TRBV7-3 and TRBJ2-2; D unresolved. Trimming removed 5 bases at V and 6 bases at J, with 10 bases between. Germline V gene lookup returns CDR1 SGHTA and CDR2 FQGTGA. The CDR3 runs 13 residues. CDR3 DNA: TGTGCCAGCAGCCCAACGTCACCCGGGGAGCTGTTTTTT. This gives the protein CASSPTSPGELFF.

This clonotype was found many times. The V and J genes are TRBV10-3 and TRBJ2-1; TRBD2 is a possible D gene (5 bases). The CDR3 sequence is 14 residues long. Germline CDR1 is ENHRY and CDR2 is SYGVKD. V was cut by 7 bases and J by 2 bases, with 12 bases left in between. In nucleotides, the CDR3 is TGTGCCATCAATCGCGGGTTCACCTACAATGAGCAGTTCTTC. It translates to CAINRGFTYNEQFF.

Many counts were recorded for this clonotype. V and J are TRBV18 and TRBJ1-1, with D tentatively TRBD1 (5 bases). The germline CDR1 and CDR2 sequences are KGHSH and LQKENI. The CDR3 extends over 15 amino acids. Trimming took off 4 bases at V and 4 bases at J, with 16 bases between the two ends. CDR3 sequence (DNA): TGTGCCAGCTCACAGGGGACGGGGTTTAGCACTGAAGCTTTCTTT. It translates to CASSQGTGFSTEAFF.

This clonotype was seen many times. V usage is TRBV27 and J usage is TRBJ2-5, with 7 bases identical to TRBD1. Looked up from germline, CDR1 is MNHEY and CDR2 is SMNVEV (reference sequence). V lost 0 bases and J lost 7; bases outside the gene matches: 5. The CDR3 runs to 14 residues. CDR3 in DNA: TGTGCCAGCAGTTTATCCACAGGGGCGGGGACCCAGTACTTC. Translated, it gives CASSLSTGAGTQYF.

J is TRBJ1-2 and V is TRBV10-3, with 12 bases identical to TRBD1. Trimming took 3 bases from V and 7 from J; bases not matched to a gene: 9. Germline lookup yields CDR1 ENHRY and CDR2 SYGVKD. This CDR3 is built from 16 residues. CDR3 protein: CAISETGTGGAGGYTF. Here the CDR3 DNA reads TGTGCCATCAGTGAAACCGGGACAGGGGGCGCCGGTGGCTACACCTTC.

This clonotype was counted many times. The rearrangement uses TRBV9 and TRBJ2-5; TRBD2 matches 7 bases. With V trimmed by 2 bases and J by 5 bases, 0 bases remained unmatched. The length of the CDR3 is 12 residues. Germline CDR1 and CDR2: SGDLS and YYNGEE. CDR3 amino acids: CASSVGRETQYF. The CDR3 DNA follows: TGTGCCAGCAGCGTCGGGAGGGAGACCCAGTACTTC. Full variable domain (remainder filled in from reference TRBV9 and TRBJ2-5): DSGVTQTPKHLITATGQRVTLRCSPRSGDLSVYWYQQSLDQGLQFLIQYYNGEERAKGNILERFSAQQFPDLHSELNLSSLELGDSALYFCASSVGRETQYFGPGTRLLVL.

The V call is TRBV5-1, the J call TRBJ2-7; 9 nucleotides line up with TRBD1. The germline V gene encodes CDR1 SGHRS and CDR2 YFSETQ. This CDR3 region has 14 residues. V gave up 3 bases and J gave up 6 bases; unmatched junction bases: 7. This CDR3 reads CASSSGQGTTEQYF. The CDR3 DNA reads TGCGCCAGCAGCTCCGGACAGGGGACCACCGAGCAGTACTTC.

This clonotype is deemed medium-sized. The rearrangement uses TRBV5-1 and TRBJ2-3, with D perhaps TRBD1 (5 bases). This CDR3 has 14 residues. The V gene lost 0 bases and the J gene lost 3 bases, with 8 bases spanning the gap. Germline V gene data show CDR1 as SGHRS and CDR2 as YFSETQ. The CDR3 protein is CASSLGQLTDTQYF. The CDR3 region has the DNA TGCGCCAGCAGCTTGGGACAGCTTACAGATACGCAGTATTTT.

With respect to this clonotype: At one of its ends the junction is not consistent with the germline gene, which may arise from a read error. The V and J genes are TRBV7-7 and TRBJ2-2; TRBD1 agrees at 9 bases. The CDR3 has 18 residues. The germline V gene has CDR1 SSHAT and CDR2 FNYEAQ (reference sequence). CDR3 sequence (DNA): TGTGCCAGCAGCTTAGAAGGTCCGGGACAGGGAATGACAGGGGAGCTGGTTTTT. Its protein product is CASSLEGPGQGMTGELVF.

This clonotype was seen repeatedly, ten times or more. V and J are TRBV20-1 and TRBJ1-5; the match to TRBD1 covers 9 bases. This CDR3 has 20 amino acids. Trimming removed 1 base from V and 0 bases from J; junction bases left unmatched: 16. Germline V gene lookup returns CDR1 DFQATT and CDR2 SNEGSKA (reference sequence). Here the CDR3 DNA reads TGCAGTGCTAGAGGTTTGACCGGGACAGGGCCTCTTAATAGCAATCAGCCCCAGCATTTT. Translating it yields CSARGLTGTGPLNSNQPQHF.

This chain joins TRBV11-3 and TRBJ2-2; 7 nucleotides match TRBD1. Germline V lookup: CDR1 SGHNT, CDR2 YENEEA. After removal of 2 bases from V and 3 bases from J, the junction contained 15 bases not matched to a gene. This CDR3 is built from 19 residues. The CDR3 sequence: CASSLRQGTAVGDTGELFF. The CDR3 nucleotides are TGTGCCAGCAGCTTACGACAGGGCACGGCGGTTGGGGACACCGGGGAGCTGTTTTTT.

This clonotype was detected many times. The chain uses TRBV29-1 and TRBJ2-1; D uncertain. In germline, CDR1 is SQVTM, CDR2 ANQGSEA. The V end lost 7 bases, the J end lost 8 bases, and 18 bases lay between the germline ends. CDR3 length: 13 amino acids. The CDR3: CSGLRDLSDEQFF. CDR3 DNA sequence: TGCAGCGGTCTAAGGGATTTGAGCGATGAGCAGTTCTTC.

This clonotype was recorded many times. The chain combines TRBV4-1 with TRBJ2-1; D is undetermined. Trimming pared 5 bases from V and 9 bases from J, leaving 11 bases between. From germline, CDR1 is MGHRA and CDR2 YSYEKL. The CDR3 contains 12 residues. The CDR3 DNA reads TGCGCCAGCAGCGAACTTGACGGTGAGCAGTTCTTC. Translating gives CASSELDGEQFF.

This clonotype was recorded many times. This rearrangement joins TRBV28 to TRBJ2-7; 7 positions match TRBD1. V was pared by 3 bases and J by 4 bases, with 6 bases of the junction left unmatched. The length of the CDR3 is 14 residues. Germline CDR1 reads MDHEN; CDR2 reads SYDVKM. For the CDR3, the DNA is TGTGCCAGCAGTTTCCTACAGGGGCCATACGAGCAGTACTTC. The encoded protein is CASSFLQGPYEQYF.

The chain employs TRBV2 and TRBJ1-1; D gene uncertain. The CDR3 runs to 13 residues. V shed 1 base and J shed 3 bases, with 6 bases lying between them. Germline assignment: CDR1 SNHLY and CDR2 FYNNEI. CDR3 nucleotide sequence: TGTGCCAGCAGTGAAGAGGTGGACACTGAAGCTTTCTTT. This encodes CASSEEVDTEAFF.

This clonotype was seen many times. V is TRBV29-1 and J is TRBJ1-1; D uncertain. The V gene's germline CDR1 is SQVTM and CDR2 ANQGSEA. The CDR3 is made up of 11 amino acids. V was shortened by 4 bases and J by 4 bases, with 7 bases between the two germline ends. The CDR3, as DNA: TGCAGCGTTGCCTCGGCCACTGAAGCTTTCTTT. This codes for CSVASATEAFF.

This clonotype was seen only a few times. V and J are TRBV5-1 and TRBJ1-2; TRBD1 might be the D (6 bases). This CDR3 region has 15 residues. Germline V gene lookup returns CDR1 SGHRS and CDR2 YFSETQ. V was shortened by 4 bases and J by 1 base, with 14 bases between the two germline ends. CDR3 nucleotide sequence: TGCGCCAGCAGCGAGGCCGGGACATATAACTATGGCTACACCTTC. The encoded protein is CASSEAGTYNYGYTF.

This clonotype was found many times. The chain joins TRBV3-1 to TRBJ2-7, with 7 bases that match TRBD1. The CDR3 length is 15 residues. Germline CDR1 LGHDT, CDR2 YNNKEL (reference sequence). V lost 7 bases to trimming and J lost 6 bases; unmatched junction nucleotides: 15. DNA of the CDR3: TGTGCCAGCACTGGACAGGCCGGAGGTTGGTCCGAGCAGTACTTC. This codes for CASTGQAGGWSEQYF.

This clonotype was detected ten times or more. CDR3: CSVLTGPSTDTQYF. The DNA for the CDR3 is TGCAGCGTCCTGACAGGTCCTAGCACAGATACGCAGTATTTT. J is TRBJ2-3 and V is TRBV29-1, with D perhaps matching TRBD1 (6 bases). The germline CDR1 and CDR2 sequences are SQVTM and ANQGSEA. V shed 6 bases and J shed 0 bases, with 13 bases lying between them. This CDR3 is built from 14 residues.

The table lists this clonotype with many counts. The CDR3 nucleotides read TGCAGCGTCGCCCGGGACAGCCTCTACGAGCAGTACTTC. Protein product: CSVARDSLYEQYF. J is TRBJ2-7 and V is TRBV29-1, with TRBD1 identical over 7 bases. V was clipped by 6 bases and J by 3 bases; unmatched bases: 8. The CDR3 covers 13 residues. Germline CDR1 SQVTM, CDR2 ANQGSEA.

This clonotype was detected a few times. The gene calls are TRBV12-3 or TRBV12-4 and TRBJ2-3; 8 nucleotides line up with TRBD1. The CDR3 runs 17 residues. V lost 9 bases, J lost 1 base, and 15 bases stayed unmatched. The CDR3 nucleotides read TGTGCCAGAGACAAGGACAGGGTTGGCTGCGGCACAGATACGCAGTATTTT. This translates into CARDKDRVGCGTDTQYF.

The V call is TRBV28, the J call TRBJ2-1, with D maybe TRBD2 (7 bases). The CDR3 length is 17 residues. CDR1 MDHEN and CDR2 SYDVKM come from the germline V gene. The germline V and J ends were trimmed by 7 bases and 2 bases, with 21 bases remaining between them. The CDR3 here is CASTHGGPSGAYNEQFF. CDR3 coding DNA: TGTGCCAGCACCCACGGGGGGCCCAGCGGAGCCTACAATGAGCAGTTCTTC.

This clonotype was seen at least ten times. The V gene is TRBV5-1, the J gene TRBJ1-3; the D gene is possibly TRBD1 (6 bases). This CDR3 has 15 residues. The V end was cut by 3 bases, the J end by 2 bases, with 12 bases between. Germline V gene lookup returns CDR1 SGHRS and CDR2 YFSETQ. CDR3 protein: CASSYQGFAGNTIYF. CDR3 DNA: TGCGCCAGCAGCTACCAGGGGTTCGCTGGAAACACCATATATTTT.

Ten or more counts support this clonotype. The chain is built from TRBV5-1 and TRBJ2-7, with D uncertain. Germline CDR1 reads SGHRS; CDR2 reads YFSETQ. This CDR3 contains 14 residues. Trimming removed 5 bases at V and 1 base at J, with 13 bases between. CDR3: CASSFTDASYEQYF. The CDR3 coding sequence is TGCGCCAGCAGTTTCACGGACGCGTCCTACGAGCAGTACTTC.